A selection of T cell receptor beta chains follows, all from one sample in a study of shared clonotypes between healthy human individuals. TCRdb's copy holds only in-frame clones and misses some; the assay was immunoSEQ multiplex PCR. The profile shows around 370,000 clones, about 96% of them singletons. Sequenced material: memory CD8+ T cells sorted from blood. These receptors all come from a man aged 25 to 45 in good health. CDR3s include the opening cysteine and the closing phenylalanine or tryptophan. The order of the fields is CDR3 length, V gene, clone size, J gene, D gene, CDR3 DNA, CDR3 protein. D genes are given only for firm matches. Expanded clones are given a class, and other clones once, few, many or no size at all.

cdr3_length: 14
v_call: TRBV5-1
clone_size: NA
j_call: TRBJ2-7
d_call: TRBD2
cdr3_nt: TGCGCCAGCAGCATGGGGACTAGCGGGTACGAGCAGTACTTC
cdr3_aa: CASSMGTSGYEQYF

cdr3_length: 13
v_call: TRBV7-3
clone_size: NA
j_call: TRBJ1-1
d_call: NA
cdr3_nt: TGTGCCAGCAGCTTTGGGGCGTTGACTGAAGCTTTCTTT
cdr3_aa: CASSFGALTEAFF

cdr3_length: 14
v_call: TRBV30
clone_size: NA
j_call: TRBJ1-1
d_call: TRBD1
cdr3_nt: TGTGCCTGGAGTGTAGGTTCCGGGACAGGGGTCGCTTTCTTT
cdr3_aa: CAWSVGSGTGVAFF

cdr3_length: 14
v_call: TRBV28
clone_size: NA
j_call: TRBJ2-3
d_call: NA
cdr3_nt: TGTGCCAGCAGTTTAAGGGCTTACACAGATACGCAGTATTTT
cdr3_aa: CASSLRAYTDTQYF

cdr3_length: 14
v_call: TRBV7-2
clone_size: NA
j_call: TRBJ1-1
d_call: NA
cdr3_nt: TGTGCCAGCAGCTTAGACTTTGCGGGCTCTGAAGCTTTCTTT
cdr3_aa: CASSLDFAGSEAFF

cdr3_length: 15
v_call: TRBV18
clone_size: NA
j_call: TRBJ2-4
d_call: NA
cdr3_nt: TGTGCCAGCTCACCACCGGCGGCAGGGGAAAACATTCAGTACTTC
cdr3_aa: CASSPPAAGENIQYF

cdr3_length: 15
v_call: TRBV7-9
clone_size: NA
j_call: TRBJ2-1
d_call: TRBD2
cdr3_nt: TGTGTCAGTATAACGAGCGGGAGGTCCTACAATGAGCAGTTCTTC
cdr3_aa: CVSITSGRSYNEQFF

cdr3_length: 14
v_call: TRBV4-2
clone_size: NA
j_call: TRBJ2-2
d_call: NA
cdr3_nt: TGTGCCAGCAGCCAAGATCACACTACGGGGGAGCTGTTTTTT
cdr3_aa: CASSQDHTTGELFF

cdr3_length: 12
v_call: TRBV5-4
clone_size: NA
j_call: TRBJ2-7
d_call: NA
cdr3_nt: TGTGCCAGCAGCTTAGACGCCTACGAGCAGTACTTC
cdr3_aa: CASSLDAYEQYF

cdr3_length: 11
v_call: TRBV10-3
clone_size: NA
j_call: TRBJ2-7
d_call: NA
cdr3_nt: TGTGCCATCAGTGAGGGGCACGAGCAGTACTTC
cdr3_aa: CAISEGHEQYF

cdr3_length: 12
v_call: TRBV7-9
clone_size: NA
j_call: TRBJ2-7
d_call: NA
cdr3_nt: TGTGCCAGCAGCCTCAGCTCCTACGAGCAGTACTTC
cdr3_aa: CASSLSSYEQYF

cdr3_length: 13
v_call: TRBV2
clone_size: NA
j_call: TRBJ1-1
d_call: NA
cdr3_nt: TGTGCCAGCAGTCCCAGGGGAATCACTGAAGCTTTCTTT
cdr3_aa: CASSPRGITEAFF

cdr3_length: 15
v_call: TRBV11-2
clone_size: NA
j_call: TRBJ2-7
d_call: TRBD1
cdr3_nt: TGTGCCAGCAGCTTTCCGGGACAGGTCTCCTACGAGCAGTACTTC
cdr3_aa: CASSFPGQVSYEQYF

cdr3_length: 14
v_call: TRBV7-9
clone_size: NA
j_call: TRBJ2-1
d_call: TRBD2
cdr3_nt: TGTGCCAGCAGCTCTAGCGGGAGCTACAATGAGCAGTTCTTC
cdr3_aa: CASSSSGSYNEQFF

cdr3_length: 13
v_call: TRBV10-3
clone_size: NA
j_call: TRBJ2-7
d_call: NA
cdr3_nt: TGTGCCATCAGTGAGAGGGAGACAGACGAGCAGTACTTC
cdr3_aa: CAISERETDEQYF

cdr3_length: 16
v_call: TRBV10-1
clone_size: NA
j_call: TRBJ2-1
d_call: TRBD2
cdr3_nt: TGCGCCAGCAGTGATGAAACGGGAGGCTTTATCAATGAGCAGTTCTTC
cdr3_aa: CASSDETGGFINEQFF

cdr3_length: 16
v_call: TRBV7-6
clone_size: NA
j_call: TRBJ1-2
d_call: NA
cdr3_nt: TGTGCCAGCAGCTTAGACCGGGCCCCGGCGATGGGCGGCTACACCTTC
cdr3_aa: CASSLDRAPAMGGYTF

cdr3_length: 13
v_call: TRBV10-2
clone_size: NA
j_call: TRBJ1-1
d_call: NA
cdr3_nt: TGCGCCTGTCAGGAGAGGGTGAACACTGAAGCTTTCTTT
cdr3_aa: CACQERVNTEAFF

cdr3_length: 13
v_call: TRBV28
clone_size: NA
j_call: TRBJ1-1
d_call: NA
cdr3_nt: TGTGCCAGCATTGGTTGGGTGGGCACTGAAGCTTTCTTT
cdr3_aa: CASIGWVGTEAFF

cdr3_length: 17
v_call: TRBV11-2
clone_size: NA
j_call: TRBJ1-1
d_call: TRBD1
cdr3_nt: TGTGCCAGCAGCTTGTGGCCCACAGGGGAGGGGGTCACTGAAGCTTTCTTT
cdr3_aa: CASSLWPTGEGVTEAFF

cdr3_length: 9
v_call: TRBV6-5
clone_size: NA
j_call: TRBJ2-7
d_call: NA
cdr3_nt: TGTGCCACTTCAAACGAGCAGTACTTC
cdr3_aa: CATSNEQYF

cdr3_length: 11
v_call: TRBV5-6
clone_size: NA
j_call: TRBJ2-7
d_call: NA
cdr3_nt: TGTGCCAGCAGCTCGGGCTACGAGCAGTACTTC
cdr3_aa: CASSSGYEQYF

cdr3_length: 14
v_call: TRBV30
clone_size: NA
j_call: TRBJ2-2
d_call: NA
cdr3_nt: TGTGCCTGGAGTGTACCCGGCTACACCGGGGAGCTGTTTTTT
cdr3_aa: CAWSVPGYTGELFF

cdr3_length: 14
v_call: TRBV2
clone_size: once
j_call: TRBJ2-6
d_call: NA
cdr3_nt: TGTGCCAGCAGTGAACAATCTGGGGCCAACGTCCTGACTTTC
cdr3_aa: CASSEQSGANVLTF

cdr3_length: 19
v_call: TRBV5-1
clone_size: NA
j_call: TRBJ2-6
d_call: TRBD1
cdr3_nt: TGCGCCAGCAGCGGATGGACAGGGGGCTCCCTCTCTGGGGCCAACGTCCTGACTTTC
cdr3_aa: CASSGWTGGSLSGANVLTF

cdr3_length: 10
v_call: TRBV20-1
clone_size: NA
j_call: TRBJ2-7
d_call: NA
cdr3_nt: TGCAGTGCTAGTCAGTACGAGCAGTACTTC
cdr3_aa: CSASQYEQYF

cdr3_length: 13
v_call: TRBV6-5
clone_size: NA
j_call: TRBJ1-1
d_call: NA
cdr3_nt: TGTGCCAGCAGTTATTTAGGGAACACTGAAGCTTTCTTT
cdr3_aa: CASSYLGNTEAFF

cdr3_length: 16
v_call: TRBV11-3
clone_size: once
j_call: TRBJ2-3
d_call: TRBD2
cdr3_nt: TGTGCCAGCAGCTTAGGGGGCGGGAGCCCCTCAGATACGCAGTATTTT
cdr3_aa: CASSLGGGSPSDTQYF

cdr3_length: 15
v_call: TRBV7-3
clone_size: NA
j_call: TRBJ2-1
d_call: TRBD2
cdr3_nt: TGTGCCAGCAGCTTAGGGGGACTAGCAAGCAATGAGCAGTTCTTC
cdr3_aa: CASSLGGLASNEQFF

cdr3_length: 14
v_call: TRBV28
clone_size: NA
j_call: TRBJ2-3
d_call: NA
cdr3_nt: TGTGCCAGCAGGTCGACTAGGAGGGGAGATACGCAGTATTTT
cdr3_aa: CASRSTRRGDTQYF

cdr3_length: 12
v_call: TRBV19
clone_size: once
j_call: TRBJ2-2
d_call: NA
cdr3_nt: TGTGCCAGTAATGTTGGGGGAGGGGAGCTGTTTTTT
cdr3_aa: CASNVGGGELFF

cdr3_length: 14
v_call: TRBV7-9
clone_size: NA
j_call: TRBJ2-3
d_call: TRBD1
cdr3_nt: TGTGCCAGCAGCCGGGACAGGGTCAGGGATACGCAGTATTTT
cdr3_aa: CASSRDRVRDTQYF

cdr3_length: 15
v_call: TRBV7-8
clone_size: NA
j_call: TRBJ1-2
d_call: NA
cdr3_nt: TGTGCCAGCAGCTTAGCCGGACAGCCAAACTATGGCTACACCTTC
cdr3_aa: CASSLAGQPNYGYTF

cdr3_length: 15
v_call: TRBV11-2
clone_size: NA
j_call: TRBJ2-7
d_call: TRBD1
cdr3_nt: TGTGCCAGCAGCTTAAGTCCCCAGGGGGCCTACGAGCAGTACTTC
cdr3_aa: CASSLSPQGAYEQYF

cdr3_length: 17
v_call: TRBV28
clone_size: NA
j_call: TRBJ2-7
d_call: TRBD2
cdr3_nt: TGTGCCAGCAGCTTGTGGACTAGCGGGAGATTTTCCTACGAGCAGTACTTC
cdr3_aa: CASSLWTSGRFSYEQYF

cdr3_length: 14
v_call: TRBV27
clone_size: NA
j_call: TRBJ2-7
d_call: NA
cdr3_nt: TGTGCCAGCAGTTTTGGGCGGGCCTCCTACGAGCAGTACTTC
cdr3_aa: CASSFGRASYEQYF

cdr3_length: 11
v_call: TRBV7-8
clone_size: NA
j_call: TRBJ2-3
d_call: NA
cdr3_nt: TGTGCCAGCAGCCTGAGAGATACGCAGTATTTT
cdr3_aa: CASSLRDTQYF

cdr3_length: 15
v_call: TRBV21-1
clone_size: once
j_call: TRBJ2-4
d_call: NA
cdr3_nt: TGTGCCAGCAGCAAATTACAGGGGTACAAAAACATTCAGTACTTC
cdr3_aa: CASSKLQGYKNIQYF

cdr3_length: 15
v_call: TRBV10-3
clone_size: NA
j_call: TRBJ2-1
d_call: NA
cdr3_nt: TGTGCCACCAACACCCCTGAGCGACTAGGGGGCGGGCAGTTCTTC
cdr3_aa: CATNTPERLGGGQFF

cdr3_length: 14
v_call: TRBV5-1
clone_size: NA
j_call: TRBJ2-7
d_call: TRBD2
cdr3_nt: TGCGCCAGCAGCTTAACTAGCGGGAGCTACGAGCAGTACTTC
cdr3_aa: CASSLTSGSYEQYF

cdr3_length: 17
v_call: TRBV7-9
clone_size: NA
j_call: TRBJ1-3
d_call: NA
cdr3_nt: TGTGCCAGCAGCTTTCGTTCAGGGAGTAGCTCTGGAAACACCATATATTTT
cdr3_aa: CASSFRSGSSSGNTIYF

cdr3_length: 15
v_call: TRBV28
clone_size: NA
j_call: TRBJ2-1
d_call: TRBD2
cdr3_nt: TGTGCCAGCCAAAGCCCCATAGCGGGAGAGGGAGAGCAGTTCTTC
cdr3_aa: CASQSPIAGEGEQFF

cdr3_length: 12
v_call: TRBV7-2
clone_size: once
j_call: TRBJ1-2
d_call: NA
cdr3_nt: TGTGCCAGCAGCTTCGCAGGGAACGGCTACACCTTC
cdr3_aa: CASSFAGNGYTF

cdr3_length: 15
v_call: TRBV27
clone_size: NA
j_call: TRBJ2-5
d_call: TRBD1
cdr3_nt: TGTGCCAGCAGTTTAAGGACAGGGGGCGTAGAGACCCAGTACTTC
cdr3_aa: CASSLRTGGVETQYF

cdr3_length: 14
v_call: TRBV19
clone_size: NA
j_call: TRBJ1-1
d_call: NA
cdr3_nt: TGTGCCAGTAGTATGGGACCGGGCTACACTGAAGCTTTCTTT
cdr3_aa: CASSMGPGYTEAFF

cdr3_length: 13
v_call: TRBV19
clone_size: NA
j_call: TRBJ2-7
d_call: TRBD1
cdr3_nt: TGTGCCAGTAGTATTAAGGGGGCGCGGGAGCAGTACTTC
cdr3_aa: CASSIKGAREQYF

cdr3_length: 16
v_call: TRBV5-4
clone_size: NA
j_call: TRBJ2-7
d_call: TRBD1
cdr3_nt: TGTGCCAGCAGCTTGGCCGCAGGGGGCGCGAGGAAGGAGCAGTACTTC
cdr3_aa: CASSLAAGGARKEQYF

cdr3_length: 14
v_call: TRBV19
clone_size: NA
j_call: TRBJ2-5
d_call: NA
cdr3_nt: TGTGCCAGTAGTAGTTGGGGGCGAGGGGAGACCCAGTACTTC
cdr3_aa: CASSSWGRGETQYF